The rows below give T cell receptor beta chains drawn from one sample of a study of post-analysis software for immune sequencing data. In TCRdb, the PCR reads were re-called with MiXCR into one record per CDR3 protein. The data show about 820,000 distinct CDR3 sequences, with around 53% seen just once and 4.6% held by the top ten. Sequenced material: blood. The receptors originated from a girl between 5 and 17 years old with multiple sclerosis. CDR3s include the opening cysteine and the closing phenylalanine or tryptophan. Each record gives: J gene, clone size, D gene, V gene, CDR3 protein, CDR3 DNA. D genes are given only for firm matches. Clone size is stated in some rows and not others, as once, few, many or a class when expanded.

J: TRBJ2-1; size: .; D: TRBD1; V: TRBV5-1; CDR3: CASSLQGDGILNQFF; DNA: TGCGCCAGCTCCCTGCAGGGGGATGGGATTCTGAATCAGTTCTTC
J: TRBJ2-7; size: few; D: TRBD2; V: TRBV3-1; CDR3: CASSRLAGVLEQYF; DNA: TGTGCCAGCAGCCGGCTAGCGGGGGTCTTGGAGCAGTACTTC
J: TRBJ2-7; size: few; D: .; V: TRBV3-1; CDR3: CASSQDRTSYEQYF; DNA: TGTGCCAGCAGCCAAGATAGGACAAGCTACGAGCAGTACTTC
J: TRBJ2-7; size: .; D: .; V: TRBV5-1; CDR3: CASSLVLEKDYEQYF; DNA: TGCGCCAGCAGCTTGGTCTTAGAGAAGGACTACGAGCAGTACTTC
J: TRBJ2-3; size: .; D: .; V: TRBV4-2; CDR3: CASSQEEGSTDTQYF; DNA: TGTGCCAGCAGCCAAGAAGAGGGGAGCACAGATACGCAGTATTTT
J: TRBJ2-3; size: few; D: .; V: TRBV9; CDR3: CASRSVGQWTDTQYF; DNA: TGTGCCAGCAGGTCCGTGGGTCAATGGACAGATACGCAGTATTTT
J: TRBJ2-3; size: .; D: .; V: TRBV7-9; CDR3: CASSPYAFVNTDTQYF; DNA: TGTGCCAGCAGCCCCTATGCGTTTGTCAACACAGATACGCAGTATTTT
J: TRBJ1-4; size: few; D: .; V: TRBV11-2; CDR3: CASSLPQGGVGNEKLFF; DNA: TGTGCCAGCAGCTTACCCCAGGGAGGCGTCGGGAATGAAAAACTGTTTTTT
J: TRBJ1-1; size: .; D: TRBD1; V: TRBV30; CDR3: CAWRRRGLGTEAFF; DNA: TGTGCCTGGAGGCGCAGGGGGCTGGGCACTGAAGCTTTCTTT
J: TRBJ2-7; size: .; D: .; V: TRBV6-1; CDR3: CASSKGDYEQYF; DNA: TGTGCCAGCAGCAAGGGGGACTACGAGCAGTACTTC
J: TRBJ2-5; size: .; D: TRBD2; V: TRBV10-3; CDR3: CAISGAGRGSPETQYF; DNA: TGTGCCATCAGTGGTGCCGGGCGGGGGAGTCCAGAGACCCAGTACTTC
J: TRBJ2-4; size: few; D: TRBD2; V: TRBV12-3/TRBV12-4; CDR3: CASVGAGGKNIQYF; DNA: TGTGCCAGCGTTGGAGCGGGGGGCAAAAACATTCAGTACTTC
J: TRBJ2-7; size: few; D: .; V: TRBV20-1; CDR3: CSARTHGEQYF; DNA: TGCAGTGCTAGGACTCATGGAGAGCAGTACTTC
J: TRBJ2-5; size: .; D: .; V: TRBV2; CDR3: CASSARSETQYF; DNA: TGTGCCAGCAGTGCTAGGTCGGAGACCCAGTACTTC
J: TRBJ2-1; size: .; D: .; V: TRBV29-1; CDR3: CSVGAPYNEQFF; DNA: TGCAGCGTTGGAGCTCCCTACAATGAGCAGTTCTTC
J: TRBJ2-7; size: .; D: TRBD2; V: TRBV9; CDR3: CASSASRPGTSGGYEQYF; DNA: TGTGCCAGCAGCGCCTCTCGTCCCGGGACTAGCGGGGGATACGAGCAGTACTTC
J: TRBJ1-1; size: .; D: .; V: TRBV5-1; CDR3: CASSLAVGGATEAFF; DNA: TGCGCCAGCAGCTTGGCGGTTGGGGGGGCGACTGAAGCTTTCTTT
J: TRBJ2-7; size: few; D: .; V: TRBV10-3; CDR3: CAISERSNEQYF; DNA: TGTGCCATCAGTGAACGAAGCAACGAGCAGTACTTC
J: TRBJ2-7; size: few; D: .; V: TRBV5-5; CDR3: CASSLEPGRSYEQYF; DNA: TGTGCCAGCAGCTTGGAGCCAGGGAGGTCCTACGAGCAGTACTTC
J: TRBJ1-1; size: .; D: TRBD1; V: TRBV6-6; CDR3: CASSLPGQENTEAFF; DNA: TGTGCCAGCAGCCTACCGGGACAGGAGAACACTGAAGCTTTCTTT
J: TRBJ2-5; size: .; D: .; V: TRBV28; CDR3: CASSKRLVRRETQYF; DNA: TGTGCCAGCAGCAAAAGACTAGTTCGGCGGGAGACCCAGTACTTC
J: TRBJ2-1; size: once; D: TRBD2; V: TRBV5-1; CDR3: CASSVGLAEYHEQFF; DNA: TGCGCCAGCAGCGTCGGACTAGCGGAATACCATGAGCAGTTCTTC
J: TRBJ1-1; size: once; D: .; V: TRBV20-1; CDR3: CSARLIPEAFF; DNA: TGCAGTGCTAGGCTAATCCCTGAAGCTTTCTTT
J: TRBJ2-7; size: .; D: .; V: TRBV20-1; CDR3: CSARGMSSYEQYF; DNA: TGCAGTGCGAGAGGGATGAGTAGCTACGAGCAGTACTTC
J: TRBJ2-1; size: few; D: TRBD2; V: TRBV20-1; CDR3: CSARETSGDYNEQFF; DNA: TGCAGTGCTAGGGAGACTAGCGGGGACTACAATGAGCAGTTCTTC
J: TRBJ2-4; size: .; D: .; V: TRBV29-1; CDR3: CSVEEGAKNIQYF; DNA: TGCAGCGTTGAAGAAGGGGCCAAAAACATTCAGTACTTC
J: TRBJ2-4; size: .; D: TRBD1; V: TRBV20-1; CDR3: CSAARTGQGLAKNIQYF; DNA: TGCAGTGCCGCCAGAACCGGACAGGGACTAGCCAAAAACATTCAGTACTTC
J: TRBJ2-1; size: .; D: TRBD2; V: TRBV20-1; CDR3: CSATGLAGASYNEQFF; DNA: TGCAGTGCTACCGGACTAGCGGGAGCTAGCTACAATGAGCAGTTCTTC
J: TRBJ2-5; size: .; D: .; V: TRBV5-1; CDR3: CASSLGTGIETQYF; DNA: TGCGCCAGCAGCTTGGGTACAGGGATCGAGACCCAGTACTTC
J: TRBJ2-1; size: .; D: TRBD2; V: TRBV6-2/TRBV6-3; CDR3: CASIRSGTHEQFF; DNA: TGTGCCAGCATCCGTAGCGGGACCCATGAGCAGTTCTTC
J: TRBJ2-1; size: .; D: .; V: TRBV6-6; CDR3: CASSYSWELSYNEQFF; DNA: TGTGCCAGCAGTTACTCGTGGGAGTTATCCTACAATGAGCAGTTCTTC
J: TRBJ2-1; size: .; D: .; V: TRBV7-3; CDR3: CASSLSPSEQFF; DNA: TGTGCCAGCAGCCTCTCGCCGTCCGAGCAGTTCTTC
J: TRBJ2-5; size: .; D: .; V: TRBV20-1; CDR3: CSAPRDGRAETQYF; DNA: TGCAGTGCCCCCCGGGATGGCAGGGCTGAGACCCAGTACTTC
J: TRBJ1-2; size: .; D: TRBD1; V: TRBV29-1; CDR3: CSVNRGSLANYGYTF; DNA: TGCAGCGTGAACAGGGGATCCCTGGCTAACTATGGCTACACCTTC
J: TRBJ2-3; size: .; D: TRBD2; V: TRBV14; CDR3: CASSQGSRTGGTQYF; DNA: TGTGCCAGCAGCCAAGGTAGCCGGACGGGAGGTACGCAGTATTTT
J: TRBJ2-7; size: once; D: TRBD1; V: TRBV11-2; CDR3: CASTPRDRGPYEQYF; DNA: TGTGCCAGCACCCCAAGGGACAGGGGGCCCTACGAGCAGTACTTC
J: TRBJ2-5; size: .; D: TRBD2; V: TRBV9; CDR3: CASSAVAGDYGTQYF; DNA: TGTGCCAGCAGCGCAGTGGCGGGAGACTATGGGACCCAGTACTTC
J: TRBJ2-7; size: .; D: .; V: TRBV9; CDR3: CAGSVGVGSHEQYF; DNA: TGTGCCGGCAGCGTAGGGGTGGGATCCCACGAGCAGTACTTC
J: TRBJ2-4; size: .; D: TRBD2; V: TRBV12-3/TRBV12-4; CDR3: CASRVSGRGDTKAKNIQYF; DNA: TGTGCCAGCAGAGTAAGCGGGAGAGGTGATACAAAAGCCAAAAACATTCAGTACTTC
J: TRBJ2-1; size: .; D: TRBD2; V: TRBV3-1; CDR3: CAGQAGGSNEQFF; DNA: TGTGCCGGCCAGGCGGGGGGGAGCAATGAGCAGTTCTTC
J: TRBJ2-4; size: .; D: .; V: TRBV6-1; CDR3: CASSAQEPDIQYF; DNA: TGTGCCAGCAGTGCGCAGGAGCCGGACATTCAGTACTTC
J: TRBJ2-5; size: .; D: .; V: TRBV7-2; CDR3: CASSVFSSQETQYF; DNA: TGTGCCAGCAGCGTTTTCTCAAGTCAAGAGACCCAGTACTTC
J: TRBJ1-5; size: .; D: .; V: TRBV4-1; CDR3: CASSQGADQPQHF; DNA: TGCGCCAGCAGCCAGGGGGCAGATCAGCCCCAGCATTTT
J: TRBJ1-4; size: .; D: TRBD1; V: TRBV7-9; CDR3: CASSANRGNEKLFF; DNA: TGTGCCAGCAGCGCGAACAGGGGGAATGAAAAACTGTTTTTT
J: TRBJ2-5; size: .; D: TRBD2; V: TRBV18; CDR3: CASSPPTSEGETQYF; DNA: TGTGCCAGCTCACCACCAACTAGCGAGGGCGAGACCCAGTACTTC
J: TRBJ2-3; size: .; D: TRBD2; V: TRBV5-1; CDR3: CAGSGTSGSNFGADTQYF; DNA: TGCGCCGGCAGCGGGACTAGCGGGAGTAATTTCGGAGCAGATACGCAGTATTTT
J: TRBJ2-7; size: .; D: TRBD2; V: TRBV4-1; CDR3: CASSQDPTSGRSYEQYF; DNA: TGCGCCAGCAGCCAAGATCCGACTAGCGGGAGGTCCTACGAGCAGTACTTC
J: TRBJ2-1; size: .; D: TRBD1; V: TRBV6-6; CDR3: CASSPQGGNEQFF; DNA: TGTGCCAGCAGCCCACAGGGGGGAAATGAGCAGTTCTTC
J: TRBJ2-1; size: few; D: .; V: TRBV20-1; CDR3: CSARGQSSYNEQFF; DNA: TGCAGTGCTAGGGGCCAGAGCTCCTACAATGAGCAGTTCTTC
J: TRBJ2-7; size: many; D: TRBD1; V: TRBV7-2; CDR3: CASSLDRQGVGSYEQYF; DNA: TGTGCCAGCAGCTTAGATCGACAGGGGGTTGGGTCCTACGAGCAGTACTTC
J: TRBJ2-7; size: .; D: .; V: TRBV29-1; CDR3: CSVARAQEQYF; DNA: TGCAGCGTGGCCCGGGCCCAGGAGCAGTACTTC
J: TRBJ2-1; size: once; D: TRBD2; V: TRBV18; CDR3: CASSRNQLGAGGQSSYNEQFF; DNA: TGTGCCAGCTCACGAAACCAATTGGGAGCGGGAGGGCAGAGCTCCTACAATGAGCAGTTCTTC
J: TRBJ2-3; size: few; D: .; V: TRBV25-1; CDR3: CASSELGTPGTDTQYF; DNA: TGTGCCAGCAGTGAACTGGGGACTCCGGGCACAGATACGCAGTATTTT
J: TRBJ1-1; size: once; D: TRBD1; V: TRBV6-5; CDR3: CASSDRGKVNTEAFF; DNA: TGTGCCAGCTCAGACAGGGGGAAGGTGAACACTGAAGCTTTCTTT
J: TRBJ2-7; size: .; D: TRBD2; V: TRBV11-2; CDR3: CASSATSGSRNEQYF; DNA: TGTGCCAGCAGCGCGACTAGCGGGAGTAGGAACGAGCAGTACTTC
J: TRBJ1-2; size: .; D: .; V: TRBV29-1; CDR3: CSAPDGSLNYGYTF; DNA: TGCAGCGCTCCAGACGGGTCCCTTAACTATGGCTACACCTTC
J: TRBJ1-5; size: few; D: TRBD1; V: TRBV20-1; CDR3: CSARDDRGQGNQPQHF; DNA: TGCAGTGCTAGAGACGACAGGGGACAGGGCAATCAGCCCCAGCATTTT